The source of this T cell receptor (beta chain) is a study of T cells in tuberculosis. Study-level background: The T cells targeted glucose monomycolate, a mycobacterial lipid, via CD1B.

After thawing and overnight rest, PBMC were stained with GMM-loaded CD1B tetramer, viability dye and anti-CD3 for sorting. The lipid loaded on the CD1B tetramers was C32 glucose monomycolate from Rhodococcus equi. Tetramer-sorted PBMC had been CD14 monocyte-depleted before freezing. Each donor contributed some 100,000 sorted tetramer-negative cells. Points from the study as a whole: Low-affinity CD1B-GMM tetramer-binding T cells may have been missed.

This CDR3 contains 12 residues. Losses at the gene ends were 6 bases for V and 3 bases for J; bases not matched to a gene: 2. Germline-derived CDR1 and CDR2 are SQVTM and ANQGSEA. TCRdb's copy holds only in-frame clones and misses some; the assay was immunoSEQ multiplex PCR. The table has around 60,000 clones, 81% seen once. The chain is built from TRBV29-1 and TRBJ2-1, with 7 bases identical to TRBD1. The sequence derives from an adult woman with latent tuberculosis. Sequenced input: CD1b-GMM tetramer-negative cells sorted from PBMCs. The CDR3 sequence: CSVRTGYNEQFF. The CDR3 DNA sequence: TGCAGCGTGCGGACAGGCTACAATGAGCAGTTCTTC.